The 21 T cell receptor beta chains given below trace back to one sample, sequenced in a study of immune cell composition in non-small cell lung cancer. Here immunoSEQ multiplex PCR was the method, and the copy in TCRdb shows in-frame clones only, minus some. The sample consists of about 2,900 clones, approximately 85% of them appearing once. These data also featured in a second study, about CD4 T cells in lung cancer.

The sample taken for sequencing was lung tumor tissue. The receptors stem from a human donor with non-small cell lung cancer.

V and J are TRBV6-6 and TRBJ2-5; TRBD1 aligns across 7 bases. Germline V CDR1 and CDR2: MNHNY, SVGAGI (reference sequence). This CDR3 region has 15 residues. V was clipped by 2 bases and J by 1 base; unmatched bases: 4. The DNA of the CDR3 is TGTGCCAGCAGTTACCCACAGGGGTCCCAAGAGACCCAGTACTTC. It specifies CASSYPQGSQETQYF.

This chain joins TRBV27 and TRBJ2-7; D is possibly TRBD2 (5 bases). The germline gives CDR1 MNHEY, CDR2 SMNVEV (reference sequence). This CDR3 is built from 14 residues. V lost 4 bases, J lost 0 bases, and 10 bases lay in between. The CDR3 bases are TGTGCCAGCAGTTCCGGGATTCTCTCCTACGAGCAGTACTTC. Protein sequence: CASSSGILSYEQYF.

The gene calls are TRBV2 and TRBJ2-5; D not resolved. CDR1 is SNHLY and CDR2 is FYNNEI in the germline V gene. The CDR3 has 10 residues. Between the trimmed V and J ends, which lost 5 bases and 4 bases, there was a span of 2 bases. The CDR3 sequence is CASSLETQYF. The CDR3 DNA reads as TGTGCCAGCAGTCTAGAGACCCAGTACTTC.

CDR3 bases: TGTGCCAGCAGTTTGAGGGTTGGTCCCCAGCATTTT. It codes for CASSLRVGPQHF. The chain joins TRBV28 to TRBJ1-5; D unclear. The V and J ends lost 3 bases and 10 bases respectively, with 10 bases between them. This CDR3 is built from 12 residues. Germline V gives CDR1 MDHEN, CDR2 SYDVKM.

This chain joins TRBV25-1 and TRBJ2-5; 9 bases line up with TRBD1. The CDR3 length is 15 residues. Unmatched junction bases numbered 5, after V lost 1 base and J lost 5 bases. Per the germline V gene, CDR1 is MGHDK and CDR2 is SYGVNS. This CDR3 reads CASSELGTGKETQYF. The CDR3 region has the DNA TGTGCCAGCAGTGAATTGGGGACAGGGAAGGAGACCCAGTACTTC.

This chain joins TRBV10-3 and TRBJ2-5; 8 bases are shared with TRBD2. Germline V gene sequence: CDR1 ENHRY, CDR2 SYGVKD. The CDR3 is 14 residues long. Germline trimming cut 5 bases from V and 5 bases from J; bases unmatched to any gene: 7. CDR3 amino acids: CAISSGGTGETQYF. CDR3 DNA: TGTGCCATCAGTAGCGGGGGCACGGGGGAGACCCAGTACTTC.

The V and J genes are TRBV5-1 and TRBJ2-5, with D perhaps TRBD1 (5 bases). Trimming took off 4 bases at V and 5 bases at J, with 15 bases between the two ends. CDR3 length: 14 residues. CDR1 and CDR2 from the germline V gene are SGHRS and YFSETQ. In nucleotides, the CDR3 is TGCGCCAGCAGCGGGAACAGGAGTAGGGAGACCCAGTACTTC. Protein sequence: CASSGNRSRETQYF.

The chain is built from TRBV10-3 and TRBJ1-1, with a weak D call TRBD1 (6 bases). V was clipped by 5 bases and J by 2 bases, with 12 bases between them. CDR3 length: 14 residues. Germline-derived CDR1 and CDR2 are ENHRY and SYGVKD. For the CDR3, the DNA is TGTGCCATCAGTTTAGGGACACTCAACACTGAAGCTTTCTTT. Protein sequence: CAISLGTLNTEAFF.

The V gene is TRBV30, the J gene TRBJ1-5; no reliable D call. The CDR3 extends over 13 amino acids. V lost 0 bases to trimming and J lost 6 bases, with 9 bases between them. Germline-derived CDR1 and CDR2 are GTSNPN and SVGIG (reference sequence). The CDR3 DNA sequence: TGTGCCTGGAGTGTACACCTCACTCAGCCCCAGCATTTT. Translation: CAWSVHLTQPQHF.

The J gene is TRBJ2-5, the V gene TRBV2; 8 nucleotides agree with TRBD2. The V segment lost 5 bases and the J segment 11 bases; nucleotides outside the gene matches: 10. The CDR3 is made up of 13 amino acids. The germline gives CDR1 SNHLY, CDR2 FYNNEI. For the CDR3, the DNA is TGTGCCAGCAGTCGTCAGCGGGAGATAGAGCAGTACTTC. It yields the protein CASSRQREIEQYF.

The chain is built from TRBV29-1 and TRBJ1-2; 7 nucleotides align to TRBD1. This CDR3 is 11 amino acids long. Germline V gene sequence: CDR1 SQVTM, CDR2 ANQGSEA. V gave up 7 bases and J gave up 8 bases; unmatched junction bases: 7. The CDR3 region has the DNA TGCAGCGCCACAGGGGTTTGGGGCTACACCTTC. Its translation: CSATGVWGYTF.

The CDR3 sequence: CASSNTRSSYNEQFF. The CDR3 DNA reads as TGTGCCAGTAGTAACACGAGGAGCTCCTACAATGAGCAGTTCTTC. The rearrangement uses TRBV19 and TRBJ2-1; D unclear. The germline V and J ends were trimmed by 4 bases and 0 bases, with 10 bases remaining between them. This CDR3 region has 15 residues. From germline, CDR1 is LNHDA and CDR2 SQIVND (reference sequence).

The chain uses TRBV11-3 and TRBJ2-7; 7 nucleotides match TRBD1. The germline gives CDR1 SGHNT, CDR2 YENEEA. CDR3 size: 14 residues. Trimming took 5 bases from V and 3 from J; bases not matched to a gene: 7. The CDR3 sequence is CASSKDRVNYEQYF. The CDR3 nucleotides read TGTGCCAGCAGCAAAGACAGGGTAAACTACGAGCAGTACTTC.

The chain couples TRBV29-1 to TRBJ1-2; 7 nucleotides align to TRBD1. Germline-derived CDR1 and CDR2 are SQVTM and ANQGSEA. V gave up 1 base and J gave up 4 bases; unmatched junction bases: 6. The CDR3 has 14 amino acids. The CDR3 is CSVEAGDRAYGYTF. CDR3 coding DNA: TGCAGCGTTGAAGCGGGAGACAGGGCCTATGGCTACACCTTC. The full variable domain, rest sourced from reference TRBV29-1 and TRBJ1-2, is SAVISQKPSRDICQRGTSLTIQCQVDSQVTMMFWYRQQPGQSLTLIATANQGSEATYESGFVIDKFPISRPNLTFSTLTVSNMSPEDSSIYLCSVEAGDRAYGYTFGSGTRLTVV.

This chain uses TRBV19 with TRBJ2-7, with 11 positions matching TRBD1. Losses at the gene ends were 5 bases for V and 3 bases for J; bases not matched to a gene: 9. Germline V gives CDR1 LNHDA, CDR2 SQIVND (reference sequence). The CDR3 covers 16 residues. Here the CDR3 DNA reads TGTGCCAGTAGTGCAAAAGGGGACAGGGGGGACTACGAGCAGTACTTC. Translated: CASSAKGDRGDYEQYF.

This clone has more than one count but fewer than ten. This rearrangement joins TRBV5-4 to TRBJ1-1; 7 positions agree with TRBD1. Trimming at V came to 4 bases and at J to 0 bases, leaving 6 bases not matched to a gene. This CDR3 contains 15 residues. In germline, CDR1 is SGHNT, CDR2 YYREEE (reference sequence). CDR3 DNA sequence: TGTGCCAGCAGCCCAGGGGGTATCATGAACACTGAAGCTTTCTTT. Translation gives CASSPGGIMNTEAFF.

The chain uses TRBV7-2 and TRBJ2-2; 10 nucleotides agree with TRBD2. Looked up from germline, CDR1 is SGHTA and CDR2 is FQGNSA. V gave up 5 bases and J gave up 12 bases; unmatched junction bases: 12. The CDR3 runs to 15 residues. The CDR3 DNA is TGTGCCAGCAGCCGCCCTCCCGAACTAGCGGGAAAGCTGTTTTTT. It yields the protein CASSRPPELAGKLFF. The full variable domain, with the rest looked up from reference TRBV7-2 and TRBJ2-2, is GAGVSQSPSNKVTEKGKDVELRCDPISGHTALYWYRQSLGQGLEFLIYFQGNSAPDKSGLPSDRFSAERTGGSVSTLTIQRTQQEDSAVYLCASSRPPELAGKLFFGEGSRLTVL.

The chain employs TRBV5-6 and TRBJ1-4; D is undetermined. Trimming removed 2 bases from V and 2 bases from J, with 7 bases in between. The CDR3 is made up of 14 amino acids. From germline, CDR1 is SGHDT and CDR2 YYEEEE. This chain's CDR3 is CASSFKQTNEKLFF. The DNA of the CDR3 is TGTGCCAGCAGCTTTAAACAGACTAATGAAAAACTGTTTTTT.

This chain joins TRBV7-3 and TRBJ1-6, with a weak D call TRBD1 (6 bases). Germline V CDR1 and CDR2: SGHTA, FQGTGA. The CDR3 has 15 residues. V was trimmed by 0 bases and J by 10 bases, leaving 13 bases between them. Written as DNA, the CDR3 is TGTGCCAGCAGCTTAACTTTGGCAGGGGAATCACCCCTCCACTTT. Translated: CASSLTLAGESPLHF.

The CDR3 spells CASSPGYGYGYTF. In DNA, the CDR3 is TGTGCCAGCAGTCCAGGGTACGGCTATGGCTACACCTTC. This rearrangement joins TRBV2 to TRBJ1-2, with D maybe TRBD1 (5 bases). This CDR3 spans 13 amino acids. Per the germline V gene, CDR1 is SNHLY and CDR2 is FYNNEI. Trimming cost V 5 bases and J 4 bases, with 11 bases left between them.

This clone was counted between two and nine times. The rearrangement links TRBV5-4 to TRBJ2-2, with 16 bases identical to TRBD2. The V gene's germline CDR1 is SGHNT and CDR2 YYREEE (reference sequence). The junction had 9 bases not matched to a gene; V was cut back by 4 bases and J by 3 bases. The CDR3 extends over 19 amino acids. The CDR3 region has the DNA TGTGCCAGCAGCCCCTCCGGGACTAGCGGGAGGGCACACACCGGGGAGCTGTTTTTT. Translated: CASSPSGTSGRAHTGELFF.